Reported below is one T cell receptor beta chain. The data are from a study of blood T cell repertoires in COVID-19. At the level of the study: Both acute and convalescent COVID-19 samples were obtained from the United States, Italy and Spain. PBMCs, B-cell-depleted T cells, or T cells provided the cDNA or gDNA that made up the material.

Methods used by the authors: It was from reference gene primer amplification that nucleated cell counts were estimated. Method: immunoSEQ multiplex PCR; TCRdb's copy keeps in-frame clones and lacks some. D and trimming were read from the DNA, whereas the V and J calls and clone size are those reported in that table. This table has about 330,000 clones, approximately 90% appearing once. V shed 4 bases and J 7 bases; nucleotides not matched to a gene: 8. There are 15 residues in the CDR3. In germline, CDR1 is MNHNY, CDR2 SVGAGI (reference sequence). The chain uses TRBV6-6 and TRBJ2-7; 12 bases are a match to TRBD1. The sequenced sample consisted of peripheral blood. The receptor comes from a woman aged 45 to 65 with active or convalescent COVID-19. CDR3 sequence reads: CASSSGTGGPLEQYF. In DNA, the CDR3 is TGTGCCAGCAGTTCCGGGACAGGGGGCCCTTTGGAGCAGTACTTC.